What follows are 28 T cell receptor beta chains derived from one specimen sequenced in a study of cytomegalovirus exposure and HLA in healthy donors. The primer mix had 60 Vbeta and 13 Jbeta primers. The repertoire was sequenced with immunoSEQ multiplex PCR; TCRdb's copy has only in-frame clones and lacks some. The sample consists of under 200,000 clones, around 81% of them appearing once. Sequencing used PBMCs. These receptors originate from a man in his forties or fifties in good health and CMV-seronegative.

The chain employs TRBV4-1 and TRBJ1-2; tentatively, D is TRBD1 (6 bases). The V and J ends lost 1 base and 4 bases respectively, with 19 bases between them. CDR3 length equals 17 residues. Looked up from germline, CDR1 is MGHRA and CDR2 is YSYEKL. The CDR3: CASSQAPPGARRYGYTF. The CDR3 DNA follows: TGCGCCAGCAGCCAAGCTCCCCCAGGGGCGCGTCGCTATGGCTACACCTTC.

The chain is built from TRBV5-1 and TRBJ2-7; possible D gene TRBD1, 6 bases. CDR1 is SGHRS, CDR2 YFSETQ, per germline. The V and J ends lost 0 bases and 2 bases respectively, with 12 bases between them. This CDR3 has 15 amino acids. The CDR3 DNA reads TGCGCCAGCAGCTTGGCTGGGGGCAGGGCCTACGAGCAGTACTTC. Translated, it gives CASSLAGGRAYEQYF.

V and J are TRBV5-1 and TRBJ1-2; TRBD1 aligns across 8 bases. This CDR3 is built from 14 residues. Germline CDR1 is SGHRS and CDR2 is YFSETQ. V shed 2 bases, J shed 5 bases, and the junction held 5 bases outside the gene matches. CDR3 DNA sequence: TGCGCCAGCAGCTTACCCGGACAGGGATATGGCTACACCTTC. Translation: CASSLPGQGYGYTF. The full variable domain, completed using reference TRBV5-1 and TRBJ1-2, is KAGVTQTPRYLIKTRGQQVTLSCSPISGHRSVSWYQQTPGQGLQFLFEYFSETQRNKGNFPGRFSGRQFSNSRSEMNVSTLELGDSALYLCASSLPGQGYGYTFGSGTRLTVV.

The chain recombines TRBV11-3 with TRBJ2-7; D call uncertain. CDR3 length: 15 residues. Germline CDR1 reads SGHNT; CDR2 reads YENEEA. The V and J ends lost 0 bases and 1 base respectively, with 10 bases between them. The CDR3 bases are TGTGCCAGCAGCTTAGAGTTTACAGTTTCCTACGAGCAGTACTTC. The encoded protein is CASSLEFTVSYEQYF. Filled out from reference TRBV11-3 and TRBJ2-7, the complete variable domain reads EAGVVQSPRYKIIEKKQPVAFWCNPISGHNTLYWYLQNLGQGPELLIRYENEEAVDDSQLPKDRFSAERLKGVDSTLKIQPAELGDSAVYLCASSLEFTVSYEQYFGPGTRLTVT.

The V and J genes are TRBV7-9 and TRBJ1-1; 7 positions match TRBD1. CDR3 length: 14 amino acids. V trimming: 3 bases; J trimming: 1 base; junction bases outside the gene matches: 2. Germline CDR1 is SEHNR and CDR2 is FQNEAQ (reference sequence). The CDR3 bases are TGTGCCAGCAGCTTGAACAGGGGGAACACTGAAGCTTTCTTT. Amino acids: CASSLNRGNTEAFF.

This clone was detected a few times. The chain combines TRBV5-1 with TRBJ2-3; 11 nucleotides match TRBD1. Trimming removed 3 bases from V and 3 bases from J; junction bases left unmatched: 9. Per germline, CDR1 SGHRS and CDR2 YFSETQ. The CDR3 runs 17 residues. The CDR3 region has the DNA TGCGCCAGCAGCTGGAAGGACAGGGGGCTGAAGACAGATACGCAGTATTTT. Amino acids: CASSWKDRGLKTDTQYF.

The chain employs TRBV7-7 and TRBJ1-6; D gene ambiguous. Germline V CDR1 and CDR2: SSHAT, FNYEAQ (reference sequence). Trimming shortened V by 1 base and J by 9 bases, and 10 bases separated the two germline ends. CDR3 size: 14 residues. This CDR3 is CASSLGQPGSPLHF. The CDR3 DNA reads as TGTGCCAGCAGCTTAGGGCAGCCGGGTTCACCCCTCCACTTT.

The rearrangement uses TRBV7-2 and TRBJ1-2, with D possibly being TRBD1 (6 bases). V gave up 5 bases and J gave up 6 bases, with 13 bases separating them. The CDR3 consists of 13 residues. Per germline, CDR1 SGHTA and CDR2 FQGNSA. The CDR3 here is CASSPNRDHGYTF. CDR3 DNA sequence: TGTGCCAGCAGCCCTAACAGGGACCATGGCTACACCTTC.

The chain is built from TRBV4-1 and TRBJ2-7; 9 bases are shared with TRBD2. The CDR3 length is 17 residues. In germline, CDR1 is MGHRA, CDR2 YSYEKL. V was clipped by 2 bases and J by 3 bases; unmatched bases: 11. The CDR3 loop is CASSQNPTTSGSYEQYF. CDR3 sequence (DNA): TGCGCCAGCAGCCAAAATCCAACGACTAGCGGCAGCTACGAGCAGTACTTC.

The gene calls are TRBV30 and TRBJ2-5, with D unresolved. CDR3 size: 12 residues. V lost 3 bases and J lost 1, with 6 bases in between. The germline CDR1 and CDR2 sequences are GTSNPN and SVGIG (reference sequence). The CDR3 DNA reads as TGTGCCTGGAGCAGAGGCCAAGAGACCCAGTACTTC. Protein sequence: CAWSRGQETQYF.

This clone was detected only once. This chain uses TRBV6-1 with TRBJ2-7, with D tentatively TRBD1 (5 bases). Germline V lookup: CDR1 MNHNS, CDR2 SASEGT. The CDR3 loop spans 11 amino acids. The ends were cut back, 7 bases at V and 4 bases at J, with 8 bases in the middle. The CDR3, as DNA: TGTGCCAGCATCAGGGCATACGAGCAGTACTTC. Translated: CASIRAYEQYF.

This chain joins TRBV29-1 and TRBJ1-1; 8 bases map to TRBD1. The CDR3 has 13 amino acids. From germline, CDR1 is SQVTM and CDR2 ANQGSEA. After removal of 7 bases from V and 5 bases from J, the junction contained 9 bases not matched to a gene. This CDR3 reads CSGGGRGRTEAFF. The CDR3 nucleotides read TGCAGCGGGGGGGGCAGGGGGCGGACTGAAGCTTTCTTT.

Only one count was recorded for this clone. This chain links TRBV7-2 with TRBJ1-1; D gene ambiguous. The V gene's germline CDR1 is SGHTA and CDR2 FQGNSA. There are 14 residues in the CDR3. Trimming cost V 5 bases and J 1 base, with 11 bases left between them. The CDR3 region has the DNA TGTGCCAGCAGCCCAATCAGTGGGAACACTGAAGCTTTCTTT. Amino acids: CASSPISGNTEAFF.

The chain couples TRBV19 to TRBJ1-1; D may be TRBD1 (5 bases). This CDR3 has 14 amino acids. With 5 bases removed from V and 8 bases from J, the gap between germline ends came to 18 bases. Germline loops: CDR1 LNHDA, CDR2 SQIVND (reference sequence). The CDR3 DNA reads as TGTGCCAGTAGTCCGCGGTGGGGCCATGAAGAAGCTTTCTTT. As protein: CASSPRWGHEEAFF.

The chain carries TRBV7-3 and TRBJ2-1; tentative D call: TRBD2 (6 bases). V lost 5 bases, J lost 8 bases, and 13 bases lay in between. Per the germline V gene, CDR1 is SGHTA and CDR2 is FQGTGA. This CDR3 spans 13 amino acids. The CDR3 nucleotides read TGTGCCAGCAGCGCCGACTGGGGGGATGAGCAGTTCTTC. Translated, it gives CASSADWGDEQFF. The full variable domain, in which reference TRBV7-3 and TRBJ2-1 provide the parts outside the CDR3, is GAGVSQTPSNKVTEKGKYVELRCDPISGHTALYWYRQSLGQGPEFLIYFQGTGAADDSGLPNDRFFAVRPEGSVSTLKIQRTERGDSAVYLCASSADWGDEQFFGPGTRLTVL.

The chain recombines TRBV6-5 with TRBJ2-1, with D maybe TRBD1 (6 bases). CDR3 length: 13 amino acids. V was pared by 4 bases and J by 4 bases, with 8 bases between. Germline CDR1 MNHEY, CDR2 SVGAGI. As DNA, the CDR3 is TGTGCCAGCAGTTGGACAGTTTACAATGAGCAGTTCTTC. Residues: CASSWTVYNEQFF.

This rearrangement joins TRBV25-1 to TRBJ2-3; 9 nucleotides align to TRBD1. Per germline, CDR1 MGHDK and CDR2 SYGVNS. The junction had 4 bases not matched to a gene; V was cut back by 5 bases and J by 1 base. CDR3 length equals 15 residues. As DNA, the CDR3 is TGTGCCAGCAGTACGGGACAGGGAGGCACAGATACGCAGTATTTT. Translating gives CASSTGQGGTDTQYF.

This clone was detected a few times. The chain carries TRBV29-1 and TRBJ2-1, with 14 nucleotides matching TRBD2. The CDR3 spans 15 residues. V shed 1 base, J shed 8 bases, and the junction held 4 bases outside the gene matches. CDR1 is SQVTM and CDR2 is ANQGSEA in the germline V gene. This CDR3 is CSVEAGTSGSDEQFF. The CDR3 DNA is TGCAGCGTTGAAGCGGGGACTAGCGGGAGCGATGAGCAGTTCTTC.

This clone was seen once. The chain uses TRBV6-1 and TRBJ1-2; D is unclear. Trimming took off 0 bases at V and 5 bases at J, with 10 bases between the two ends. CDR3 length: 14 amino acids. Germline V gene sequence: CDR1 MNHNS, CDR2 SASEGT. DNA of the CDR3: TGTGCCAGCAGTGAAGCGCAAAGGAGATATGGCTACACCTTC. Amino acids: CASSEAQRRYGYTF.

V gene TRBV5-4 combines with J gene TRBJ2-7, with 9 bases fitting TRBD2. Germline CDR1 and CDR2: SGHNT and YYREEE (reference sequence). The CDR3 consists of 13 residues. V lost 5 bases, J lost 3 bases, and 3 bases stayed unmatched. In DNA, the CDR3 is TGTGCCAGCAGGATTAGCGGGAGCTACGAGCAGTACTTC. It codes for CASRISGSYEQYF.

This clone was picked up one time. The gene calls are TRBV7-9 and TRBJ2-1, with 8 bases aligning to TRBD2. The CDR3 contains 15 residues. With 1 base clipped from V and 9 bases from J, the junction kept 8 bases outside the gene matches. Germline CDR1 and CDR2: SEHNR and FQNEAQ (reference sequence). The CDR3 nucleotides read TGTGCCAGCAGCTTAGTGGTCGGGGGGGCTTTTGAGCAGTTCTTC. It encodes CASSLVVGGAFEQFF. Full variable domain (missing parts from reference TRBV7-9 and TRBJ2-1): DTGVSQNPRHKITKRGQNVTFRCDPISEHNRLYWYRQTLGQGPEFLTYFQNEAQLEKSRLLSDRFSAERPKGSFSTLEIQRTEQGDSAMYLCASSLVVGGAFEQFFGPGTRLTVL.

This clone turned up a few times. The CDR3 loop reads CASSPGMRNTEAFF. DNA of the CDR3: TGCGCCAGCAGCCCCGGTATGAGAAACACTGAAGCTTTCTTT. The chain is built from TRBV5-1 and TRBJ1-1; D remains unclear. Germline V gene lookup returns CDR1 SGHRS and CDR2 YFSETQ. The V and J ends lost 4 bases and 2 bases respectively, with 12 bases between them. The CDR3 is made up of 14 amino acids.

The chain uses TRBV30 and TRBJ1-1; 10 bases fit TRBD1. The germline gives CDR1 GTSNPN, CDR2 SVGIG (reference sequence). Trimming removed 5 bases from V and 4 bases from J; junction bases left unmatched: 1. There are 12 residues in the CDR3. The CDR3 region has the DNA TGTGCCTGGGGGGACAGGGGCACTGAAGCTTTCTTT. Protein sequence: CAWGDRGTEAFF.

The CDR3 sequence: CASSPLAREKLFF. The CDR3 nucleotides read TGTGCCAGCAGCCCGCTCGCGAGGGAAAAACTGTTTTTT. V gene TRBV9 combines with J gene TRBJ1-4; D remains ambiguous. Deletions cut 4 bases from V and 8 bases from J, with 12 bases between. CDR3 length: 13 residues. Germline V gene sequence: CDR1 SGDLS, CDR2 YYNGEE.

The genes are TRBV2 and TRBJ2-6; weak D call: TRBD1 (5 bases). The CDR3 has 17 amino acids. CDR1 and CDR2 from the germline V gene are SNHLY and FYNNEI. The V and J ends lost 6 bases and 0 bases respectively, with 15 bases between them. The CDR3 is CASRQGISNSGANVLTF. CDR3 sequence (DNA): TGTGCCAGCAGGCAGGGTATATCCAACTCTGGGGCCAACGTCCTGACTTTC.

This clone was counted a single time. V gene TRBV7-6 combines with J gene TRBJ2-5; D possibly corresponds to TRBD2 (6 bases). Trimming stripped 1 base from V and 2 bases from J, with 14 bases between. Germline CDR1 and CDR2: SGHVS and FNYEAQ. This CDR3 has 16 residues. The CDR3: CASSLGPGLEQETQYF. The CDR3 DNA is TGTGCCAGCAGCTTAGGGCCGGGACTCGAACAAGAGACCCAGTACTTC.

J is TRBJ2-1 and V is TRBV29-1; TRBD1 matches at 8 bases. Germline-derived CDR1 and CDR2 are SQVTM and ANQGSEA. The V and J ends lost 7 bases and 6 bases, in that order; junction bases with no gene match: 5. This CDR3 comprises 12 residues. The CDR3 here is CSARTGFNEQFF. CDR3 bases: TGCAGCGCAAGGACAGGGTTCAATGAGCAGTTCTTC.

The V call is TRBV7-3, the J call TRBJ2-1; TRBD2 agrees at 8 bases. V dropped 5 bases and J dropped 4; count of bases not matched to a gene: 7. Looked up from germline, CDR1 is SGHTA and CDR2 is FQGTGA. The CDR3 extends over 15 amino acids. The CDR3 coding sequence is TGTGCCAGCAGCCCCGGGAGGGCGAGTTACAATGAGCAGTTCTTC. Encoded protein: CASSPGRASYNEQFF.